This is a list of T cell receptor beta chains from one sample in a study of cytomegalovirus exposure and HLA in healthy donors. Here immunoSEQ multiplex PCR was the method, and the copy in TCRdb shows in-frame clones only, minus some. The sample has 100,000 to 150,000 clones; approximately 83% are singletons. Sequencing was done on a sample of PBMCs. All receptors derive from a girl aged 2 to 10 in good health and CMV-seronegative. CDR3s include the opening cysteine and the closing phenylalanine or tryptophan. A D gene is named only where the DNA matches it firmly. The listing skips clone size in some rows; elsewhere it reads once, few, many or a size class.

V	D	size	J	DNA	CDR3
TRBV30	-	-	TRBJ1-3	TGTGCCTGGCAACAGCACTCTGGAAACACCATATATTTT	CAWQQHSGNTIYF
TRBV29-1	-	-	TRBJ2-7	TGCAGCGTTGGCTTCGGCTCCTACGAGCAGTACTTC	CSVGFGSYEQYF
TRBV7-2	TRBD2	once	TRBJ2-3	TGTGCCAGCAGCTTAGGAGCGGGAGGAAGCACAGATACGCAGTATTTT	CASSLGAGGSTDTQYF
TRBV4-3	TRBD1	-	TRBJ2-1	TGCGCCAGCAGCCAAGATAGGTGGGGACAGGCTGACAATGAGCAGTTCTTC	CASSQDRWGQADNEQFF
TRBV6-6	-	few	TRBJ1-4	TGTGCCAGCAGTTACGAACAGCTTAATGAAAAACTGTTTTTT	CASSYEQLNEKLFF
TRBV27	-	-	TRBJ2-7	TGTGCCAGCAGCGACAGTTTCAGGAGCTCCTACGAGCAGTACTTC	CASSDSFRSSYEQYF
TRBV7-3	-	-	TRBJ1-2	TGTGCCAGCAGCCAGACAGAGACCTATGGCTACACCTTC	CASSQTETYGYTF
TRBV28	-	-	TRBJ2-1	TGTGCCAGCAGTTTACGTACTAGCACAGATGAGCAGTTCTTC	CASSLRTSTDEQFF
TRBV7-3	-	-	TRBJ1-6	TGTGCCAGCAGCAACTCTTTCCACTTT	CASSNSFHF
TRBV9	TRBD2	-	TRBJ2-1	TGTGCCAGCAGCATGCCGGGACTAGGGGAGATCAATGAGCAGTTCTTC	CASSMPGLGEINEQFF
TRBV14	-	-	TRBJ2-7	TGTGCCAGTCGTGGGGGGTCCTACGAGCAGTACTTC	CASRGGSYEQYF
TRBV7-2	TRBD1	once	TRBJ1-1	TGTGCCAGCAGCACTAGGACAGGAAAGAACACTGAAGCTTTCTTT	CASSTRTGKNTEAFF
TRBV9	-	-	TRBJ2-5	TGTGCCAGCAGCGTAGATTGGACCGGCGGGGAGACCCAGTACTTC	CASSVDWTGGETQYF
TRBV2	TRBD1	-	TRBJ2-7	TGTGCCAGCAGGTTACAGGGGTACGAGCAGTACTTC	CASRLQGYEQYF
TRBV7-9	-	-	TRBJ2-7	TGTGCCATTACACGACGGGACTCCTCCTACGAGCAGTACTTC	CAITRRDSSYEQYF
TRBV9	-	-	TRBJ2-1	TGTGCCAGCAGCCAGGGGACCTTATACAATGAGCAGTTCTTC	CASSQGTLYNEQFF
TRBV27	-	-	TRBJ2-7	TGTGCCAGCAGTTTAGTCAGCTCCTACGAGCAGTACTTC	CASSLVSSYEQYF
TRBV4-1	TRBD1	-	TRBJ1-4	TGCGCCAGCAGCCAGTTCACAGGGGGCGCGCGGGAAAAACTGTTTTTT	CASSQFTGGAREKLFF
TRBV5-1	-	once	TRBJ2-5	TGCGCCAGCAGCTCCGGGGATCAAGAGACCCAGTACTTC	CASSSGDQETQYF
TRBV30	TRBD2	-	TRBJ2-1	TGTGCCTGGAGTTTTCGGGAGGGGTGGAACAATGAGCAGTTCTTC	CAWSFREGWNNEQFF
TRBV30	-	-	TRBJ2-3	TGTGCCTGGAGTGTATCCTCCGGGAGAGTCGGTACGCAGTATTTT	CAWSVSSGRVGTQYF
TRBV6-5	-	-	TRBJ2-7	TGTGCCAGCAGTTACTCGGAACGGGCCTACGAGCAGTACTTC	CASSYSERAYEQYF
TRBV10-2	-	few	TRBJ1-1	TGCGCCAGCTCATTCAACACTGAAGCTTTCTTT	CASSFNTEAFF
TRBV4-2	-	few	TRBJ1-4	TGTGCCAGCAGCCAAGATGCGGGGTGGGCAAATGAAAAACTGTTTTTT	CASSQDAGWANEKLFF
TRBV6-1	TRBD1	-	TRBJ1-2	TGTGCCAGCAGACCTTACAGGGGGGGAGACTATGGCTACACCTTC	CASRPYRGGDYGYTF
TRBV29-1	TRBD1	-	TRBJ2-3	TGCAGCGCACGGGACAGGAGTTCATCGGATACGCAGTATTTT	CSARDRSSSDTQYF
TRBV30	TRBD1	-	TRBJ1-1	TGTGCCTGGAATCAAGGGGGCAAGAACACTGAAGCTTTCTTT	CAWNQGGKNTEAFF
TRBV7-7	TRBD2	once	TRBJ2-5	TGTGCTAGCAGCATAAACCCGGGACTATCGGAGACCCAGTACTTC	CASSINPGLSETQYF
TRBV5-8	TRBD1	-	TRBJ1-5	TGTGCCAGCAGTCGACCGGGACAGGGAATGCATCAGCCCCAGCATTTT	CASSRPGQGMHQPQHF
TRBV5-6	-	once	TRBJ2-7	TGTGCCAGCAGCTCCAGGGGCCCCTACGAGCAGTACTTC	CASSSRGPYEQYF
TRBV6-5	-	-	TRBJ2-3	TGTGCCAGCAGTCCCCGACAGGTTCCAGATACGCAGTATTTT	CASSPRQVPDTQYF
TRBV18	TRBD1	few	TRBJ1-2	TGTGCCAGCTCACAACGGAGGGGGCTGGAAGGCTACACCTTC	CASSQRRGLEGYTF
TRBV15	-	few	TRBJ1-4	TGTGCCACCAGCAGTATCAGGGTGGGCGAAAAACTGTTTTTT	CATSSIRVGEKLFF
TRBV10-3	-	-	TRBJ1-1	TGTGCCATCAGTGACACGCCAGGGCAGGGTTCGATGAACACTGAAGCTTTCTTT	CAISDTPGQGSMNTEAFF
TRBV5-6	TRBD2	-	TRBJ2-1	TGTGCCAGCAGCCTGCTAGCGGGAGGGCCCAATGAGCAGTTCTTC	CASSLLAGGPNEQFF
TRBV11-2	-	-	TRBJ2-7	TGTGCCAGCAGCCAAGTTATGGGGGGATCCTACGAGCAGTACTTC	CASSQVMGGSYEQYF
TRBV2	TRBD2	-	TRBJ2-7	TGTGCCAGCAGTGCCGGACTTCAGGGACTAGCGGGCTACGAGCAGTACTTC	CASSAGLQGLAGYEQYF
TRBV25-1	-	-	TRBJ2-7	TGTGCCAGCAGTGAAACGTCACAGGAGAGCTCCTACGAGCAGTACTTC	CASSETSQESSYEQYF
TRBV25-1	TRBD2	-	TRBJ2-1	TGTGCCAGCAGTGAATACCTCCCCCCAGCGGGGGGATACAATGAGCAGTTCTTC	CASSEYLPPAGGYNEQFF
TRBV29-1	TRBD2	-	TRBJ2-3	TGCAGCTCGGGACTAGCGGGGAGTAGCACAGATACGCAGTATTTT	CSSGLAGSSTDTQYF
TRBV30	-	-	TRBJ1-3	TGTGCCTGGGCCCGCGGGAAGGGAAACACCATATATTTT	CAWARGKGNTIYF
TRBV5-1	TRBD1	-	TRBJ2-2	TGCGCCAGCAGTTTACACAGGGGTTCTAACACCGGGGAGCTGTTTTTT	CASSLHRGSNTGELFF
TRBV11-2	-	-	TRBJ1-6	TGTGCCAGCAGCTTAGGGGGAGGACCTAATTCACCCCTCCACTTT	CASSLGGGPNSPLHF
TRBV25-1	-	-	TRBJ1-1	TGTGCCAGCAGTGAGACAAATGAGGGCCCAGTCACTGAAGCTTTCTTT	CASSETNEGPVTEAFF
TRBV2	-	-	TRBJ2-1	TGTGCCAGTAGTGAGACTTTCGTCGGAGAGCAGTTCTTC	CASSETFVGEQFF
TRBV4-1	TRBD1	few	TRBJ1-1	TGCGCCAGCAGCCAACTCCGAGGGACAGTGAACACTGAAGCTTTCTTT	CASSQLRGTVNTEAFF
TRBV27	-	-	TRBJ2-7	TGTGCCAGCAGCCATCGCCTTCAGGGCTACGAGCAGTACTTC	CASSHRLQGYEQYF
TRBV11-2	-	-	TRBJ1-1	TGTGCCAGCAGCTTAGATCAGGGTAGGGCTGAAGCTTTCTTT	CASSLDQGRAEAFF
TRBV4-3	-	-	TRBJ2-3	TGCGCCAGCAGCCCCATGGGGGGGCCGATAGGGGCAGATACGCAGTATTTT	CASSPMGGPIGADTQYF
TRBV30	-	-	TRBJ1-2	TGTGCCTGGACCCCGGGACTGTACTATGGCTACACCTTC	CAWTPGLYYGYTF
TRBV4-3	TRBD1	-	TRBJ1-1	TGCGCCAGCAGCCAAAGACAGGGCCGATTAGCTTTCTTT	CASSQRQGRLAFF
TRBV7-7	-	-	TRBJ2-2	TGTGCCAGCAGCGACAGACACCCCGGGGAGCTGTTTTTT	CASSDRHPGELFF